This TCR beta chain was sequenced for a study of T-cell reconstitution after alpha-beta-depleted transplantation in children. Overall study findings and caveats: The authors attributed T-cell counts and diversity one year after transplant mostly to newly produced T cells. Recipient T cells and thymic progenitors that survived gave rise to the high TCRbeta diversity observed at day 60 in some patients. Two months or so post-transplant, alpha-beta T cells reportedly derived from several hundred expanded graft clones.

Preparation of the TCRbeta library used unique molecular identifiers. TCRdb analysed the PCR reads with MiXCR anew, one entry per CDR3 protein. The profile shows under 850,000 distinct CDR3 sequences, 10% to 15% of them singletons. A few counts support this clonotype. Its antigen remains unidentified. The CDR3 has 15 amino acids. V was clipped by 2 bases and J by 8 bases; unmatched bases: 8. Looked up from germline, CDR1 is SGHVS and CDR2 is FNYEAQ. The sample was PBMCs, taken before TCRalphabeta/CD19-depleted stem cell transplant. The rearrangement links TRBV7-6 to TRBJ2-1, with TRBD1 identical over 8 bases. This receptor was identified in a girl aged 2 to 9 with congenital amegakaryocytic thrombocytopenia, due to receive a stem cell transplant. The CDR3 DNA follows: TGTGCCAGCAGCTTATCTCTGGGACAGGACTATGAGCAGTTCTTC. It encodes CASSLSLGQDYEQFF.